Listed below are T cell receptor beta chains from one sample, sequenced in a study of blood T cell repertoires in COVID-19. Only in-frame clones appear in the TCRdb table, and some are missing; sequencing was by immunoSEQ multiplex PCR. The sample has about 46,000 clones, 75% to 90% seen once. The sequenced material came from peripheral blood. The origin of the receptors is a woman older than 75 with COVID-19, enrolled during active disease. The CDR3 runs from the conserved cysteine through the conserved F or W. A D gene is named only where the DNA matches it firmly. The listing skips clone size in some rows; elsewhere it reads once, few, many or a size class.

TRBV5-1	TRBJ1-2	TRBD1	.	CASSPTGGGQYYGYTF	TGCGCCAGCAGCCCGACAGGGGGCGGACAGTACTATGGCTACACCTTC
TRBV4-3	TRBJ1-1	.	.	CASSQEDSATEAFF	TGCGCCAGCAGCCAGGAGGACAGTGCCACTGAAGCTTTCTTT
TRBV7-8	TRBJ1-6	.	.	CASSLQGNSPLHF	TGTGCCAGCAGCTTACAGGGCAATTCACCCCTCCACTTT
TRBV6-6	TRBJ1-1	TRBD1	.	CASSYGDRPNTEAFF	TGTGCCAGCAGTTACGGGGACAGACCGAACACTGAAGCTTTCTTT
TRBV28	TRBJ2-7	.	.	CASSGASGFYEQYF	TGTGCCAGCTCGGGGGCTAGCGGTTTCTACGAGCAGTACTTC
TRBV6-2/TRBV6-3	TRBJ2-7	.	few	CASSPTGFTYEQYF	TGTGCCAGCAGCCCGACAGGATTCACCTACGAGCAGTACTTC
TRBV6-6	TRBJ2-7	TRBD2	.	CASSRRGTSGVSYEQYF	TGTGCCAGCAGCCGACGCGGGACTAGCGGGGTCTCCTACGAGCAGTACTTC
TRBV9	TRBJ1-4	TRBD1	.	CASSSPDRVEEKLFF	TGTGCCAGCAGCTCCCCGGACAGGGTCGAAGAAAAACTGTTTTTT
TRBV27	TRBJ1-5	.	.	CASSFGGAGNQPQHF	TGTGCCAGCAGTTTTGGAGGGGCTGGGAATCAGCCCCAGCATTTT
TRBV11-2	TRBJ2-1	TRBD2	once	CATRTSGGPYNEQFF	TGTGCCACCAGGACTAGCGGGGGGCCTTACAATGAGCAGTTCTTC
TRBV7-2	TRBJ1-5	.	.	CASSLVGGGHNQPQHF	TGTGCCAGCAGCTTAGTGGGAGGGGGTCACAATCAGCCCCAGCATTTT
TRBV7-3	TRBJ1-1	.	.	CASSLRANTEAFF	TGTGCCAGCAGCTTAAGGGCTAACACTGAAGCTTTCTTT
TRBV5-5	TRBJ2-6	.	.	CASNPRGSLSGANVLTF	TGTGCCAGCAACCCACGCGGGTCCCTCTCTGGGGCCAACGTCCTGACTTTC
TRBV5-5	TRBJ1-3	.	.	CASSSQGSGNTIYF	TGTGCCAGCAGCTCACAGGGCTCTGGAAACACCATATATTTT
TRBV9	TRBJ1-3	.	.	CASSVGEGDTIYF	TGTGCCAGCAGCGTAGGGGAGGGAGACACCATATATTTT
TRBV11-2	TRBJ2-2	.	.	CASRSLRGGGELFF	TGTGCCAGCAGATCCCTCCGGGGTGGCGGGGAGCTGTTTTTT
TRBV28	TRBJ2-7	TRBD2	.	CASSRLAGGSYEQYF	TGTGCCAGCAGTCGACTAGCGGGAGGATCCTACGAGCAGTACTTC
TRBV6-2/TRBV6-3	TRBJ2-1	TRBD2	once	CASSPGGLGPNEQFF	TGTGCCAGCAGCCCCGGGGGACTAGGCCCAAATGAGCAGTTCTTC
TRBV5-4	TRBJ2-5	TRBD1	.	CASSLVTGVVETQYF	TGTGCCAGCAGCTTGGTCACAGGGGTAGTGGAGACCCAGTACTTC
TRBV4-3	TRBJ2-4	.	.	CASSQGWGLAKNIQYF	TGCGCCAGCAGCCAAGGGTGGGGGCTAGCCAAAAACATTCAGTACTTC
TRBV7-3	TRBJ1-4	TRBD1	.	CASSLHRSPGQANEKLFF	TGTGCCAGCAGCTTACACAGAAGCCCGGGACAGGCTAATGAAAAACTGTTTTTT